This T cell receptor beta chain was identified during a study of blood T cell repertoires in COVID-19 (dated by TCRdb to 2018 to 2020). Concerning the study at large: Samples covering the acute and convalescent phases of COVID-19 were provided by collaborators in the United States, Italy and Spain. The prospective study material was composed of cDNA or gDNA derived from T cells, B-cell-depleted T cells, or PBMCs. Subjects who had been exposed to COVID-19, were actively infected with it, or had recovered from it provided the deeply sampled blood TCRbeta repertoires that made up the dataset. A freely available public database, intended as a resource for researchers studying the immune response to SARS-CoV-2, is where the repertoires were released. Samples were obtained from the ongoing ImmuneRACE study (first 160 participants) and from 1,254 subjects provided by 6 global collaborators. A de-identified subject ID, COVID-19 status, age in years and sex were almost always included in the sample metadata. Where HLA class I and class II types were available, the types were taken from metadata supplied by the sample provider, not from assay-based typing.

At one collaborating source in Seattle, patients were enrolled during active infection and were followed longitudinally through the course of disease. Whole blood was collected in K2EDTA tubes by collaborating institutions according to the institutions' own protocols. For TCRbeta analysis, collaborators shipped samples in one of three forms: frozen whole blood, isolated PBMCs, or DNA extracted from either of those sample types. The study at large found these results: How much clinical and demographic metadata was included differed by source and by participant, and the metadata was provided uncurated.

TCRbeta CDR3 regions were amplified from genomic DNA using the immunoSEQ Assay, a bias-controlled multiplex PCR. The authors' pipeline ran thus. The number of nucleated cells in each sample was estimated from the amplification of reference gene primers within the assay. Sequence reads were collapsed and filtered to measure the absolute abundance of every unique TCRbeta CDR3 rearrangement. For each sample, productive Simpson clonality was calculated by taking the square root of Simpson's diversity index across productive rearrangements. This immuneACCESS table, as held by TCRdb, lists in-frame sequences with V and J called but not all clones. Of the missing ones, under half trace to an unresolved V gene in checked studies; the others have no known cause. Clonal size and the V and J genes are those of that table, whereas D and trimming came from the DNA. Recorded for this sample are approximately 180,000 clones; about 84% of them occurred a single time. The ten largest clones capture around a sixth of the sample.

Points on this clone: This clone's antigen is unknown. It has no much larger one-base neighbor in the sample; base qualities were not kept.

From the germline V gene (reference sequence), CDR1 is SGHKS and CDR2 is YYEKEE. At the junction V is shortened by 4 bases and J by 1 base; bases outside the gene matches: 14. The CDR3 holds 18 amino acids from the cysteine to the phenylalanine. Of the read, only the CDR3 DNA is kept; its 54 bases are in frame from base 1. Material for sequencing was peripheral blood. The source of this sequence is a person aged 70 to 80 with COVID-19, enrolled during active disease. Recombination linked TRBV5-5 to TRBJ1-2, with 9 bases matching TRBD1. The nucleotide sequence reads as follows: TGTGCCAGCAGCCCAAAGTTCCGGGACAGGGTGCTTAACTATGGCTACACCTTC. It translates to CASSPKFRDRVLNYGYTF.